The rows below give T cell receptor beta chains drawn from one sample of a study of T cells in Graves' hyperthyroidism and ophthalmopathy. MiXCR, applied by TCRdb to the multiplex PCR reads, yields one record per CDR3 protein. The sample includes 250,000 to 300,000 distinct CDR3 sequences, 15% to 20% of them seen just once. The material sequenced was blood. The origin of the receptors is a man aged 50 to 59 with Graves' ophthalmopathy. The CDR3 runs from the conserved cysteine through the conserved F or W. Each record gives: CDR3 length, clone size, V gene, D gene, J gene, CDR3 protein. A D gene is named only where the DNA matches it firmly. A clone size is listed for some rows: how often the clone was seen (once, few, many), or a class if it is expanded.

>11|.|TRBV20-1|.|TRBJ1-1
CSAPKFTEAFF
>12|.|TRBV20-1|.|TRBJ1-5
CSVSRADQPQHF
>16|.|TRBV5-6|TRBD2|TRBJ2-2
CASSPWTSVNTGELFF
>13|many|TRBV28|.|TRBJ1-2
CASSHDRNYGYTF
>15|.|TRBV5-1|TRBD1|TRBJ2-5
CASSSGTGGWETQYF
>15|many|TRBV6-1|TRBD1|TRBJ2-5
CASSNPGQGRETQYF
>16|few|TRBV20-1|.|TRBJ2-1
CSARGQTGRRDNEQFF
>14|few|TRBV6-1|.|TRBJ2-7
CASSYIADGYEQYF
>14|many|TRBV10-3|.|TRBJ1-1
CAISETGGTTEAFF
>13|.|TRBV6-4|.|TRBJ1-1
CASSPGVNTEAFF
>13|many|TRBV2|.|TRBJ2-7
CASCTDTSYEQYF
>14|.|TRBV11-2|.|TRBJ1-2
CASSLGGDPYGYTF
>14|many|TRBV20-1|.|TRBJ2-7
CSARDHRVVYEQYF
>14|.|TRBV5-4|.|TRBJ2-7
CASSPQDGSYEQYF
>15|many|TRBV3-1|.|TRBJ2-7
CASSRELRGSYEQYF
>16|.|TRBV9|.|TRBJ2-5
CASSVEGGVLQETQYF
>21|.|TRBV2|TRBD2|TRBJ2-1
CASSYPTWSAGGRSSYNEQFF
>11|.|TRBV28|.|TRBJ2-1
CASRRGNEQFF
>14|many|TRBV3-1|.|TRBJ2-5
CASSQRGTKETQYF
>17|.|TRBV19|TRBD1|TRBJ2-2
CASSIPGGRVNTGELFF
>14|many|TRBV20-1|.|TRBJ1-2
CSADPTGTNYGYTF
>17|many|TRBV2|.|TRBJ1-5
CASSEYRGSGGNQPQHF